One T cell receptor (beta chain) is described in this entry. Antigen specificity is unknown. This sample is part of a study of blood T cells in healthy people across ages. Study-wide points: Roughly linear declines in TCR beta diversity per million T cells occurred with age. It was found that TCR beta diversity correlated strongly with the percentage of naive T cells. The lack of PBMC sorting stopped any conclusive naive versus antigen-experienced comparison.

Germline V gene sequence: CDR1 SGHTA, CDR2 FQGNSA. The junction had 8 bases not matched to a gene; V was cut back by 2 bases and J by 7 bases. The CDR3 is 15 amino acids. Next came a second PCR, run for roughly 6 to 11 cycles, which used a sample-barcoded 5' primer along with a J-beta primer mix. Every single cDNA molecule received a tag from a template-switch adaptor with 12 random nucleotides. TCRdb reanalysed the 5' RACE reads using MiXCR and keeps one entry per CDR3 protein. The sample contains over 1,500,000 distinct CDR3 sequences, roughly 43% of which appear only once. The sequence was obtained from a human donor in good health. The sequenced sample consisted of blood. The chain uses TRBV7-2 and TRBJ1-2, with 9 bases matching TRBD1. The CDR3: CASSLLLGQGSGYTF. The CDR3, as DNA: TGTGCCAGCAGCTTACTCCTGGGACAGGGAAGTGGCTACACCTTC.